Sequencing of this TCR beta chain was carried out in a study of cytomegalovirus exposure and HLA in healthy donors. Regarding the study as a whole: Researchers reported in a later analysis that common viral pathogens appeared linked to several top clusters. Later analysis revealed greater clonal expansion in HLA-associated TCR beta chains than in equally common others. Immune exposure data for these donors was limited to CMV serostatus.

PCR used 60 Vbeta primers and 13 Jbeta primers. Only in-frame clones appear in the TCRdb table, and some are missing; sequencing was by immunoSEQ multiplex PCR. The data contain around 160,000 clones, 70% to 80% of them singletons. Comments on this clone: Its antigen is still unknown.

Sequenced material: PBMCs. This clonotype was sampled from a man between 18 and 29 years old in good health and CMV-seropositive.

The CDR3 protein is CASSPWTSGLSSYNEQFF. The CDR3 DNA sequence: TGTGCCAGTAGTCCTTGGACTAGCGGCCTTTCCTCCTACAATGAGCAGTTCTTC. The chain combines TRBV19 with TRBJ2-7; 10 nucleotides match TRBD2. The DNA end lines up better with TRBJ2-1; the J call may be wrong. Germline-derived CDR1 and CDR2 are LNHDA and SQIVND (reference sequence). The CDR3 runs 18 residues.